The 18 T cell receptor beta chains presented below share a single source sample, sequenced in a study of early T cells in non-severe SARS-CoV-2 infection. MiXCR, run by TCRdb on the 5' RACE reads, gives a single entry per CDR3 protein. The sample holds approximately 50,000 distinct CDR3 sequences, roughly an eighth seen once. Sequenced material: whole blood. The receptors were gathered from an adult who was a healthcare worker with PCR-confirmed SARS-CoV-2 infection or an uninfected control (not recorded which).

V usage is TRBV11-2 and J usage is TRBJ2-7, with TRBD2 identical over 8 bases. V dropped 4 bases and J dropped 0; count of bases not matched to a gene: 2. This CDR3 region has 14 residues. The germline gives CDR1 SGHAT, CDR2 FQNNGV. CDR3 in amino acids: CASSSGLASYEQYF. DNA of the CDR3: TGTGCCAGCAGCTCAGGACTAGCCTCCTACGAGCAGTACTTC.

This clonotype has just a few counts. V usage is TRBV27 and J usage is TRBJ2-5; 8 bases fit TRBD2. The CDR3 totals 15 residues. Trimming took 4 bases from V and 5 from J; bases not matched to a gene: 9. CDR1 and CDR2 (germline): MNHEY, SMNVEV (reference sequence). The CDR3 sequence is CASSSKRGGGETQYF. Written as DNA, the CDR3 is TGTGCCAGCAGTTCAAAACGGGGGGGCGGGGAGACCCAGTACTTC.

In its sample, this clonotype was seen many times. The V call is TRBV2, the J call TRBJ1-1; D might be TRBD1 (6 bases). Germline CDR1 reads SNHLY; CDR2 reads FYNNEI. V lost 6 bases and J lost 0, with 11 bases in between. CDR3 size: 14 residues. DNA of the CDR3: TGTGCCAGCAGGACAGGCCACATGAACACTGAAGCTTTCTTT. Translated, it gives CASRTGHMNTEAFF.

This clonotype occurred once. The chain combines TRBV9 with TRBJ1-1, with TRBD1 matching over 7 bases. Trimming took 2 bases from V and 6 from J; bases not matched to a gene: 10. The CDR3 totals 15 residues. Germline CDR1 reads SGDLS; CDR2 reads YYNGEE. CDR3 DNA: TGTGCCAGCAGCGTTACGACAGGGTCCTTCGCTGAAGCTTTCTTT. This sequence encodes CASSVTTGSFAEAFF.

This clonotype was seen only a few times. This sequence joins TRBV6-1 and TRBJ2-7; 7 nucleotides line up with TRBD1. The CDR3 is made up of 13 amino acids. J lost 5 bases, V lost 5 bases, and 6 bases had no gene match. Germline V gives CDR1 MNHNS, CDR2 SASEGT. The CDR3 nucleotides read TGTGCCAGCAGTCACACAGGGGAACACGAGCAGTACTTC. The encoded protein is CASSHTGEHEQYF.

This clonotype was counted at least ten times. The V call is TRBV20-1, the J call TRBJ2-1; possibly TRBD2 for D (6 bases). Germline V lookup: CDR1 DFQATT, CDR2 SNEGSKA (reference sequence). This CDR3 has 13 residues. Between the trimmed V and J ends, which lost 3 bases and 7 bases, there was a span of 13 bases. CDR3 coding DNA: TGCAGTGCTAGGCCGGGACTTCCGAATGAGCAGTTCTTC. Protein: CSARPGLPNEQFF.

This clonotype was observed many times. The chain carries TRBV18 and TRBJ1-4, with no clear D. Germline V gives CDR1 KGHSH, CDR2 LQKENI. This CDR3 is 14 amino acids long. V was trimmed by 3 bases and J by 0 bases, leaving 5 bases between them. The CDR3 is CASSPGATNEKLFF. CDR3 nucleotide sequence: TGTGCCAGCTCACCCGGTGCAACTAATGAAAAACTGTTTTTT.

This clonotype occurred many times. V usage is TRBV12-3 or TRBV12-4 and J usage is TRBJ1-5; a weak D match, TRBD1 (6 bases). This CDR3 is built from 13 residues. V lost 7 bases and J 1 base, leaving 8 bases between the germline ends. CDR3 residues: CASNQGSNQPQHF. The CDR3, as DNA: TGTGCCAGCAATCAGGGGAGCAATCAGCCCCAGCATTTT.

This clonotype showed up just a few times. J is TRBJ1-5 and V is TRBV29-1; 7 nucleotides match TRBD1. Germline CDR1 SQVTM, CDR2 ANQGSEA. The junction had 10 bases not matched to a gene; V was cut back by 4 bases and J by 4 bases. The CDR3 loop spans 15 amino acids. CDR3 DNA sequence: TGCAGCGTTGCAGGGGGAGGGGAGGCGAATCAGCCCCAGCATTTT. It yields the protein CSVAGGGEANQPQHF.

The chain has TRBV10-2 and TRBJ2-7, with TRBD1 as a possible D gene (7 bases). V was cut by 6 bases and J by 6 bases, with 21 bases left in between. CDR1 is WSHSY and CDR2 is SAAADI in the germline V gene. The CDR3 totals 15 residues. CDR3 nucleotides: TGCGCCAGCAGCTCGTCAGGGGGAGGTTTGGGCGAGCAGTACTTC. Protein product: CASSSSGGGLGEQYF.

V gene TRBV28 combines with J gene TRBJ2-7; D not resolved. V lost 5 bases, J lost 3 bases, and 5 bases lay in between. CDR1 MDHEN and CDR2 SYDVKM come from the germline V gene. CDR3 size: 11 residues. CDR3 in DNA: TGTGCCAGCAGTCTCGTCTACGAGCAGTACTTC. This gives the protein CASSLVYEQYF.

This clonotype came up a few times. The chain links TRBV11-2 to TRBJ1-2; D is possibly TRBD1 (6 bases). V lost 2 bases to trimming and J lost 2 bases, with 12 bases between them. Germline CDR1 reads SGHAT; CDR2 reads FQNNGV. CDR3 length: 15 amino acids. The DNA of the CDR3 is TGTGCCAGCAGCTTACTACAGGGTCGGAACTATGGCTACACCTTC. It encodes CASSLLQGRNYGYTF.

This clonotype occurred many times. This chain joins TRBV18 and TRBJ2-7, with no clear D. This CDR3 is built from 13 residues. The germline gives CDR1 KGHSH, CDR2 LQKENI. The V end lost 0 bases, the J end lost 3 bases, and 6 bases lay between the germline ends. The CDR3 protein is CASSPPSFYEQYF. In DNA form, the CDR3 reads TGTGCCAGCTCACCACCTTCGTTCTACGAGCAGTACTTC.

V usage is TRBV20-1 and J usage is TRBJ2-1; 15 bases map to TRBD2. The germline CDR1 and CDR2 sequences are DFQATT and SNEGSKA (reference sequence). The CDR3 totals 14 residues. J lost 8 bases, V lost 6 bases, and 5 bases had no gene match. The CDR3 sequence is CSALGTSGGYEQFF. In nucleotides, the CDR3 is TGCAGTGCACTAGGGACTAGCGGGGGGTATGAGCAGTTCTTC.

The gene calls are TRBV6-2 or TRBV6-3 and TRBJ2-1, with D perhaps TRBD1 or TRBD2 (5 bases each). V lost 2 bases, J lost 5 bases, and 13 bases lay in between. The CDR3 consists of 15 residues. Germline CDR1 and CDR2: MNHEY and SVGEGT. CDR3 coding DNA: TGTGCCAGCAGTTACGGGACGGCAGAAAACAATGAGCAGTTCTTC. Translating gives CASSYGTAENNEQFF.

This clonotype was found many times. The chain joins TRBV2 to TRBJ2-3, with 10 bases that match TRBD2. The CDR3 loop spans 14 amino acids. Germline V lookup: CDR1 SNHLY, CDR2 FYNNEI. V lost 6 bases and J lost 5; bases outside the gene matches: 5. In nucleotides, the CDR3 is TGTGCCAGCAGCCAGCGGGGGGGTGGAGATACGCAGTATTTT. It specifies CASSQRGGGDTQYF.

This clonotype turned up a few times. The gene calls are TRBV11-2 and TRBJ1-1; D possibly corresponds to TRBD1 (5 bases). The germline V and J ends were trimmed by 5 bases and 3 bases, with 16 bases remaining between them. From germline, CDR1 is SGHAT and CDR2 FQNNGV. The CDR3 loop spans 15 amino acids. CDR3 amino acids: CASSLRPRGDTEAFF. The CDR3 coding sequence is TGTGCCAGCAGCCTTCGACCGAGAGGGGACACTGAAGCTTTCTTT.

This clonotype was seen repeatedly, ten times or more. V usage is TRBV30 and J usage is TRBJ1-4; D is possibly TRBD1 (6 bases). CDR1 and CDR2 (germline): GTSNPN, SVGIG (reference sequence). This CDR3 region has 12 residues. The V and J ends lost 4 bases and 7 bases respectively, with 10 bases between them. The CDR3 spells CAWTKQGEKLFF. The CDR3 bases are TGTGCCTGGACCAAACAGGGTGAAAAACTGTTTTTT.